This T cell receptor (beta chain) was obtained from a study of shared clonotypes between healthy human individuals (TCRdb year 2020). Regarding the complete study: The cohort included a few men and two women between 18 and 49 years of age. For each donor, CD4 naive and CD4 memory were each run on three plates, CD8 naive on two plates, and CD8 memory on one plate. Blood TCR repertoires of about 5 healthy adults were deeply sequenced to estimate repertoire size and the extent of clonotype sharing between individuals. Different laboratories and diverse techniques were used to prepare libraries and sequence TCR repertoires, to increase sequencing depth and limit assay-specific biases. Between about 0.94 and 8.9 billion PBMCs per donor were obtained by leukapheresis. What the research found in general, with its limitations: Sampling was restricted to blood, and TCR repertoires in tissues likely differ from the TCR repertoires found in blood. Even with the large sequencing depth, rarefaction of the sorted-subset datasets indicated that sequencing was incomplete. Pairwise subsampling indicated that sequencing depth was expected to affect the degree of clonotype sharing among donors. Because the study included a small number of donors, the genetic and exposure-history diversity represented was limited. Higher generation probabilities were observed for clonotypes shared by all four sorted-subset donors than for non-shared clonotypes. Sharing across a few donors was observed for 4.5% to 6.5% of naive CD4, 3% to 3.5% of naive CD8, 2% to 2.5% of memory CD4, and around 0.44% of memory CD8 clonotypes. Naive subsets generally had larger estimated clonotype richness than memory subsets.

This clone was counted a single time. Its antigen remains undetermined. Qualities for individual bases were not recorded, and no much larger clone is one base off. The germline ends are 13 bases apart after V is trimmed by 4 bases and J by 1 base. From a lookup of the germline V gene, CDR1 and CDR2 are SGHAT and FQNNGV. Including the terminal cysteine and phenylalanine, the CDR3 comprises 16 residues. Only CDR3 DNA is held: 48 bases, read in frame from base 1. The donors were healthy, HIV-negative adults who had no recently reported acute infections or vaccinations. All donors were Caucasian adults living in Nashville, Tennessee, USA. CD8 memory samples consisted of magnetically selected CD45RO+ cells combined with CCR7-negative CD45RA+ effector memory (TemRA) cells. Blood was obtained by leukapheresis, after which PBMCs were separated by Ficoll-Histopaque density gradient centrifugation and cryopreserved in liquid nitrogen vapor phase. Analytical flow cytometry was used to check the purity and quantity of every magnetically sorted T cell population. Genomic DNA was isolated from every sorted fraction and measured by UV absorbance on a Nanodrop 2000c.

Using the deep immunoSEQ assay, multiplex PCR amplified TCR CDR3 regions from genomic DNA. For each cell subset, the extracted genomic DNA was distributed evenly across all wells of several immunoSEQ 96-well plates, and each plate served as one replicate. Each replicate PCR for sorted subsets received approximately 200 ng genomic DNA, equal to some 32,000 T cell genomes. Purified libraries were measured with a Qubit 3.0 fluorometer, size-checked on a Bioanalyzer 2100, and measured again with the KAPA Library Quantification kit. Every immunoSEQ 96-well plate was sequenced on a separate single-read 150-cycle Illumina NextSeq 550 flow cell. As for the authors' bioinformatics: Because the immunoSEQ output included only junctional sequences and no quality scores, the filtering could not be the same as the filtering used for full-length reads. Sequences were annotated with PyIR, a Python wrapper for IgBLAST v1.9, using IMGT germline references to assign V/J genes and CDR3. Any read was removed if the V/J assignment was weak (E-value above 1e-6), the CDR3 was missing, or the read contained stop codons, out-of-frame junctions, or ambiguous translated residues. A V3J clonotype was defined by an identical inferred V gene, J gene, and CDR3 amino acid sequence. Percentage overlap between repertoires was computed as shared unique clonotypes divided by the size of the smaller repertoire. Richness of each repertoire was evaluated using RTK rarefaction, the Chao1 estimator, and Recon v2.1 estimates of unobserved clonotypes. Generation probabilities were computed with OLGA for all TCRbeta clonotypes obtained by the gDNA method from a handful of donors. TCRdb stores this immuneACCESS table with in-frame sequences only. Part of the clones is absent; in the studies checked, under half of the shortfall reflects unresolved V genes, and no reason is known for the rest. Clone size and V and J calls were adopted from that table, with D and trimming inferred from the DNA. The sample yields fewer than 850,000 clones; about 92% were counted once. The ten largest make up around a third of the sample.

The sequenced sample was memory CD8+ T cells from PBMCs. The sample's cell subset or site label is to be understood as: CD45RO+ cells pooled with CCR7-negative TemRA cells. In this chain, TRBV11-2 is recombined with TRBJ2-2; tentative D gene TRBD1, with 5 bases matching. This TCR was recovered from a man aged 18 to 30 in good health. Some clones in this sample may be carry-over from other donors' samples. The nucleotide sequence is given as TGTGCCAGCAGCTGGGGCAGACTTAAGAACACCGGGGAGCTGTTTTTT. It translates as CASSWGRLKNTGELFF.